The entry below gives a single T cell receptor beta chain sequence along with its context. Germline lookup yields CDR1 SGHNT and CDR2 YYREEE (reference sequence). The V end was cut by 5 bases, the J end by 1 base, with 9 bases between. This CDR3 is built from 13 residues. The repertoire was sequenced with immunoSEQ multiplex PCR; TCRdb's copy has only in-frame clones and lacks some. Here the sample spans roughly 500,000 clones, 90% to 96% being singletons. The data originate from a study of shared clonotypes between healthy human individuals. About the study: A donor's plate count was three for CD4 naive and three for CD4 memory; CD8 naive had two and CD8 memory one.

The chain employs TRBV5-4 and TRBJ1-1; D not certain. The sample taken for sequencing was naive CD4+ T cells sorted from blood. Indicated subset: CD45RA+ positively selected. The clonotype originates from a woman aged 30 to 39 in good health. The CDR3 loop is CASSSIQNTEAFF. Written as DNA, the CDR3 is TGTGCCAGCAGTAGTATACAGAACACTGAAGCTTTCTTT.